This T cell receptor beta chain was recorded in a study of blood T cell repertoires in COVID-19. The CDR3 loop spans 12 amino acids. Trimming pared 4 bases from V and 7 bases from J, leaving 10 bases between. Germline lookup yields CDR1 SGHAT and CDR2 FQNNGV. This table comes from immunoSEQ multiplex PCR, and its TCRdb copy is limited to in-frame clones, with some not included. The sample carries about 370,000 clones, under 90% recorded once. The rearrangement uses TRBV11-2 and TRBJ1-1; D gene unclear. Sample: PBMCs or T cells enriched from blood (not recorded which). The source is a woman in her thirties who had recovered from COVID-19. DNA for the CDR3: TGTGCCAGCAGCTCCAGCAGGATTGAAGCTTTCTTT. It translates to CASSSSRIEAFF.